These 20 T cell receptor beta chains share one sample of origin, sequenced in a study of cytomegalovirus exposure and HLA in healthy donors. Use of 60 Vbeta and 13 Jbeta primers characterized the PCR. Sequencing used immunoSEQ multiplex PCR; TCRdb keeps in-frame clones, though not all of them. The sample contains 20,000 to 25,000 clones, 79% of which appear only once. Sample: PBMCs. These receptors all come from a male donor in good health and CMV-seronegative.

CDR3: CASSENSEYTEAFF. In nucleotides, the CDR3 is TGTGCCAGCAGTGAAAACAGTGAATACACTGAAGCTTTCTTT. This chain uses TRBV6-1 with TRBJ1-1; D call uncertain. Trimming left V 2 bases short and J 3 bases short, with 10 bases between. Per the germline V gene, CDR1 is MNHNS and CDR2 is SASEGT. The length of the CDR3 is 14 residues.

A word on this clone: The same CDR3 arises from other DNA sequences in this sample as well. The chain links TRBV5-1 to TRBJ2-5; the match to TRBD2 covers 14 bases. The junction had 3 bases not matched to a gene; V was cut back by 4 bases and J by 1 base. CDR1 is SGHRS, CDR2 YFSETQ, per germline. This CDR3 comprises 16 residues. The CDR3 DNA sequence: TGCGCCAGCAGCACAGGACTAGCGGGAGGCCAAGAGACCCAGTACTTC. Translating it yields CASSTGLAGGQETQYF. Full variable domain (missing parts from reference TRBV5-1 and TRBJ2-5): KAGVTQTPRYLIKTRGQQVTLSCSPISGHRSVSWYQQTPGQGLQFLFEYFSETQRNKGNFPGRFSGRQFSNSRSEMNVSTLELGDSALYLCASSTGLAGGQETQYFGPGTRLLVL.

This clone was counted between two and nine times. The gene calls are TRBV9 and TRBJ2-1; D is perhaps TRBD2 (5 bases). This CDR3 spans 15 amino acids. Deletions cut 0 bases from V and 2 bases from J, with 9 bases between. CDR1 is SGDLS, CDR2 YYNGEE, per germline. CDR3 protein: CASSVDGVTYNEQFF. The CDR3 DNA reads as TGTGCCAGCAGCGTAGACGGGGTAACCTACAATGAGCAGTTCTTC.

The chain links TRBV4-2 to TRBJ2-1; 8 bases match TRBD2. The J segment lost 4 bases and the V segment lost 0 bases, leaving 5 bases of the junction unmatched. The CDR3 has 16 amino acids. Germline V lookup: CDR1 LGHNA, CDR2 YNFKEQ. The CDR3 region has the DNA TGTGCCAGCAGCCAAGATTCGTCTAGCGGGTACAATGAGCAGTTCTTC. This translates into CASSQDSSSGYNEQFF.

The chain uses TRBV6-1 and TRBJ1-5; perhaps TRBD1 as D (6 bases). V shed 6 bases and J shed 0 bases, with 12 bases lying between them. The germline CDR1 and CDR2 sequences are MNHNS and SASEGT. The CDR3 is 15 residues long. The CDR3 nucleotides read TGTGCCAGCAGCAGGGGACTATATAGCAATCAGCCCCAGCATTTT. It encodes CASSRGLYSNQPQHF.

The chain is built from TRBV28 and TRBJ2-1, with D tentatively TRBD1 (6 bases). In germline, CDR1 is MDHEN, CDR2 SYDVKM. With 3 bases removed from V and 5 bases from J, the gap between germline ends came to 14 bases. The CDR3 contains 15 residues. The chain's CDR3 is CASSLAGAGNNEQFF. CDR3 nucleotide sequence: TGTGCCAGCAGTTTGGCAGGGGCTGGGAACAATGAGCAGTTCTTC.

This clone appeared a few times. CDR3 nucleotide sequence: TGTGCCAGCAGTTTTGACAAGGGGGGAAACACCATATATTTT. Protein: CASSFDKGGNTIYF. The chain has TRBV28 and TRBJ1-3; TRBD1 might be the D (5 bases). V was trimmed by 3 bases and J by 4 bases, leaving 10 bases between them. The CDR3 is 14 amino acids. Per the germline V gene, CDR1 is MDHEN and CDR2 is SYDVKM.

The rearrangement links TRBV9 to TRBJ2-3; TRBD2 matches 12 bases. V trimming: 0 bases; J trimming: 5 bases; junction bases outside the gene matches: 10. CDR1 and CDR2 (germline): SGDLS, YYNGEE. The CDR3 contains 18 residues. CDR3 DNA sequence: TGTGCCAGCAGCGTAGAGGCGCTAGCGGGGGGGCGTGGAGATACGCAGTATTTT. This translates into CASSVEALAGGRGDTQYF.

The CDR3 here is CASSINSGGAGNIQYF. CDR3 coding DNA: TGTGCCAGCAGCATAAACAGCGGGGGGGCAGGAAACATTCAGTACTTC. The chain is built from TRBV7-8 and TRBJ2-4; 10 nucleotides align to TRBD2. V shed 5 bases, J shed 6 bases, and the junction held 10 bases outside the gene matches. CDR1 and CDR2 (germline): SGHVS, FQNEAQ. The CDR3 runs 16 residues.

The rearrangement uses TRBV11-2 and TRBJ1-5; D not resolved. Germline CDR1 reads SGHAT; CDR2 reads FQNNGV. This CDR3 is 16 amino acids long. Deletions cut 5 bases from V and 2 bases from J, with 16 bases between. DNA of the CDR3: TGTGCCAGCAGCCCCGAGCCAGGAGCGGGCAATCAGCCCCAGCATTTT. Protein product: CASSPEPGAGNQPQHF.

The J gene is TRBJ1-1, the V gene TRBV10-3; weak D call: TRBD1 (5 bases). The V end lost 4 bases, the J end lost 2 bases, and 8 bases lay between the germline ends. This CDR3 spans 13 amino acids. Germline CDR1 and CDR2: ENHRY and SYGVKD. This chain's CDR3 is CAISGGENTEAFF. In nucleotides, the CDR3 is TGTGCCATCAGTGGGGGGGAAAACACTGAAGCTTTCTTT.

A few counts support this clone. The genes are TRBV28 and TRBJ1-5; 7 bases align to TRBD1. The CDR3 spans 13 residues. V shed 8 bases, J shed 6 bases, and the junction held 7 bases outside the gene matches. CDR1 MDHEN and CDR2 SYDVKM come from the germline V gene. CDR3 protein: CASETGVVQPQHF. The CDR3 DNA reads as TGTGCCAGCGAAACAGGGGTGGTTCAGCCCCAGCATTTT. Together with reference TRBV28 and TRBJ1-5, the CDR3 gives the full variable domain: DVKVTQSSRYLVKRTGEKVFLECVQDMDHENMFWYRQDPGLGLRLIYFSYDVKMKEKGDIPEGYSVSREKKERFSLILESASTNQTSMYLCASETGVVQPQHFGDGTRLSIL.

This clone was seen a few times. The J gene is TRBJ1-1, the V gene TRBV4-1, with 7 bases fitting TRBD1. The ends lost 1 base at V and 6 bases at J; junction bases unmatched: 8. Looked up from germline, CDR1 is MGHRA and CDR2 is YSYEKL. The CDR3 has 15 residues. CDR3 nucleotides: TGCGCCAGCAGCCAAGGAACAGGGGATGGGGCTGAAGCTTTCTTT. This translates into CASSQGTGDGAEAFF.

This clone was observed a single time. One end of the junction varies from germline; a read error may be responsible. The chain employs TRBV7-9 and TRBJ1-4, with a weak D call TRBD1 (5 bases). Germline lookup yields CDR1 SEHNR and CDR2 FQNEAQ (reference sequence). CDR3 length equals 16 residues. Written as DNA, the CDR3 is TGTTCCAGCAGCTTAGGGGCGATGGGGCAGATTGAAAAACTGTTTTTT. Its translation is CSSSLGAMGQIEKLFF.

CDR3 in amino acids: CASSSAGENNEQFF. For the CDR3, the DNA is TGTGCCAGCAGCTCGGCCGGGGAAAACAATGAGCAGTTCTTC. The chain carries TRBV13 and TRBJ2-1; maybe TRBD2 (5 bases). Trimming stripped 4 bases from V and 5 bases from J, with 12 bases between. Germline V gene lookup returns CDR1 PRHDT and CDR2 FYEKMQ (reference sequence). The CDR3 is 14 residues long.

The chain uses TRBV9 and TRBJ2-3; D not certain. V was cut by 0 bases and J by 4 bases, with 6 bases left in between. Germline CDR1 and CDR2: SGDLS and YYNGEE. CDR3 length: 13 amino acids. CDR3 in DNA: TGTGCCAGCAGCGTAGGCGTGGCAGATACGCAGTATTTT. The encoded protein is CASSVGVADTQYF.

The rearrangement joins TRBV6-4 to TRBJ2-3; TRBD2 agrees at 13 bases. Unmatched junction bases numbered 4, after V lost 4 bases and J lost 3 bases. This CDR3 has 16 residues. CDR1 is MRHNA and CDR2 is SNTAGT in the germline V gene. CDR3 nucleotide sequence: TGTGCCAGCAGTGTACTAGCGGGAGGGTCAACAGATACGCAGTATTTT. It codes for CASSVLAGGSTDTQYF.

This clone was counted between two and nine times. The chain has TRBV5-6 and TRBJ2-7; the D is unclear. The CDR3 has 11 amino acids. CDR1 SGHDT and CDR2 YYEEEE come from the germline V gene. Between the trimmed V and J ends, which lost 4 bases and 4 bases, there was a span of 6 bases. CDR3: CASSRGYEQYF. For the CDR3, the DNA is TGTGCCAGCAGCCGAGGTTACGAGCAGTACTTC.

This chain connects TRBV4-2 to TRBJ1-5; D gene uncertain. The CDR3 spans 13 residues. V was clipped by 1 base and J by 5 bases, with 6 bases between them. CDR1 LGHNA and CDR2 YNFKEQ come from the germline V gene. The chain's CDR3 is CASSQGGHQPQHF. CDR3 bases: TGTGCCAGCAGCCAAGGAGGGCATCAGCCCCAGCATTTT.

The V and J genes are TRBV7-6 and TRBJ2-1, with 8 positions matching TRBD2. Trimming removed 3 bases from V and 3 bases from J; junction bases left unmatched: 7. Germline V gene data show CDR1 as SGHVS and CDR2 as FNYEAQ. CDR3 length: 16 residues. The CDR3 here is CASSLAFAGGYNEQFF. The CDR3 nucleotides read TGTGCCAGCAGCTTGGCTTTTGCGGGGGGCTACAATGAGCAGTTCTTC. Drawing the rest from reference TRBV7-6 and TRBJ2-1, the complete variable domain is GAGVSQSPRYKVTKRGQDVALRCDPISGHVSLYWYRQALGQGPEFLTYFNYEAQQDKSGLPNDRFSAERPEGSISTLTIQRTEQRDSAMYRCASSLAFAGGYNEQFFGPGTRLTVL.